The next 6 T cell receptor beta chains were all read from a single sample in a study of cytomegalovirus exposure and HLA in healthy donors. This table comes from immunoSEQ multiplex PCR, and its TCRdb copy is limited to in-frame clones, with some not included. The sample consists of about 110,000 clones, more than 90% of them appearing once. Sample: PBMCs. These receptor sequences come from a young woman in good health and CMV-seronegative.

This clone was counted a single time. The J gene is TRBJ2-1, the V gene TRBV7-6; 15 bases match TRBD2. This CDR3 spans 22 amino acids. The V segment lost 0 bases and the J segment 2 bases; nucleotides outside the gene matches: 14. Germline V CDR1 and CDR2: SGHVS, FNYEAQ. CDR3 sequence reads: CASSLAPVPGLAGGITYNEQFF. The CDR3 bases are TGTGCCAGCAGCTTAGCCCCCGTACCGGGACTAGCGGGGGGAATAACCTACAATGAGCAGTTCTTC.

CDR3 in DNA: TGTGCCAGCTTCGACAGCGCCAGGGGCTACACCTTC. Residues: CASFDSARGYTF. The V call is TRBV28, the J call TRBJ1-2, with a possible D match to TRBD1 (5 bases). The germline V gene encodes CDR1 MDHEN and CDR2 SYDVKM. This CDR3 has 12 residues. Trimming stripped 8 bases from V and 8 bases from J, with 15 bases between.

The chain links TRBV7-9 to TRBJ2-3; 10 nucleotides agree with TRBD2. The germline V gene encodes CDR1 SEHNR and CDR2 FQNEAQ (reference sequence). Trimming cost V 5 bases and J 3 bases; bases outside gene matches: 5. The CDR3 has 15 amino acids. The chain's CDR3 is CASSLSSGGTDTQYF. CDR3 nucleotide sequence: TGTGCCAGCAGCCTAAGTAGCGGGGGGACAGATACGCAGTATTTT.

V is TRBV19 and J is TRBJ2-5; 8 bases match TRBD2. Germline V gene data show CDR1 as LNHDA and CDR2 as SQIVND (reference sequence). This CDR3 is built from 20 residues. The V and J ends lost 2 bases and 4 bases, in that order; junction bases with no gene match: 21. CDR3 protein: CASSIRSKAGGAGNRETQYF. The CDR3, as DNA: TGTGCCAGTAGTATACGATCAAAGGCCGGGGGGGCCGGTAACAGAGAGACCCAGTACTTC.

The chain joins TRBV11-2 to TRBJ2-2; 10 bases are a match to TRBD1. This CDR3 is 16 amino acids long. The V segment lost 5 bases and the J segment 7 bases; nucleotides outside the gene matches: 10. Germline values: CDR1 SGHAT, CDR2 FQNNGV. CDR3 in DNA: TGTGCCAGCAGCCCGGGTGGGACAGGGGTTGGCGGGGAGCTGTTTTTT. This sequence encodes CASSPGGTGVGGELFF.

In this sample, this clone turned up once. The V gene is TRBV6-1, the J gene TRBJ2-1, with a possible D match to TRBD1 (6 bases). Trimming shortened V by 7 bases and J by 3 bases, and 10 bases separated the two germline ends. This CDR3 region has 13 residues. The germline V gene has CDR1 MNHNS and CDR2 SASEGT. The CDR3 sequence is CASTEDSYNEQFF. CDR3 nucleotides: TGTGCCAGCACCGAGGACAGCTACAATGAGCAGTTCTTC.